This T cell receptor beta chain emerged from a study of blood T cell repertoires in COVID-19. About the research overall: Researchers got acute and convalescent COVID-19 samples from the United States, Italy and Spain. The analysed material was cDNA or gDNA that came from T cells, B-cell-depleted T cells, or PBMCs.

In the original workflow: Quantification of nucleated cells was approximated via reference gene primer amplification. Sequencing used immunoSEQ multiplex PCR; TCRdb keeps in-frame clones, though not all of them. V and J calls and clone size are those listed in that table; D and trimming were worked out from the DNA. The table shows 250,000 or so clones, with 70% to 90% occurring only once. This clone showed up just a few times. Germline V gene data show CDR1 as LGHNA and CDR2 as YSLEER. The CDR3 is made up of 16 amino acids. The V end was cut by 0 bases, the J end by 6 bases, with 17 bases between. Input material: peripheral blood. The chain is built from TRBV4-3 and TRBJ1-2, with D tentatively TRBD1 (5 bases). This receptor was obtained from a man aged 55 to 70 with acute or convalescent COVID-19. The DNA of the CDR3 is TGCGCCAGCAGCCAAGAGATATGGGCAGGGAAGGATGGCTACACCTTC. Translating gives CASSQEIWAGKDGYTF.